This TCR beta chain was recovered during a study of regulatory T cells in long-lasting Graves disease. According to the study, TCR beta libraries were built with iRepertoire HTBI primers and CDR3-region Arm-PCR. TCRdb re-called the multiplex PCR reads through MiXCR, storing one row per CDR3 protein. The data contain around 500,000 distinct CDR3 sequences, more than 20% of them singletons. Time point here: persistent/refractory GD, antithyroid drugs over 5 years with positive TRAb. After RNA was extracted from PBMCs, the TCR library was made from it. This clonotype was counted many times. The sequence was obtained from a female donor with Graves disease. Material: peripheral blood mononuclear cells (PBMCs), obtained when the disease was refractory, from a patient treated with antithyroid drugs.

The CDR3, as DNA: TGTGCCAGCAGCTTATGGACAGAACGGAACACTGAAGCTTTCTTT. Its protein product is CASSLWTERNTEAFF. V and J are TRBV11-2 and TRBJ1-1; the D gene is possibly TRBD1 (6 bases). Trimming removed 2 bases at V and 1 base at J, with 11 bases between. This CDR3 comprises 15 residues. Germline V lookup: CDR1 SGHAT, CDR2 FQNNGV.